These 29 T cell receptor beta chains originate from one sample sequenced in a study of beta chain features in type 1 diabetes. Study-wide results and caveats: Patients with Type 1 diabetes showed moderately but significantly shorter TCRB CDR3s in all four CD4+ subsets.

What these receptors recognize is not known. Reverse transcription of all isolated RNA meant that expressed TCRB transcripts were sequenced. Measured with immunoSEQ multiplex PCR; TCRdb has only the in-frame clones, and not every one. The table includes 350,000 to 400,000 clones, about 12% detected once. Sequencing input: naive CD4+ T cells from blood. These receptors were collected from a woman younger than 30 with type 1 diabetes.

The chain has TRBV7-3 and TRBJ2-7; 11 bases are a match to TRBD2. Germline lookup yields CDR1 SGHTA and CDR2 FQGTGA. The junction had 6 bases not matched to a gene; V was cut back by 2 bases and J by 6 bases. The CDR3 loop spans 15 amino acids. The DNA for the CDR3 is TGTGCCAGCAGCTTACAACTAGCGGGAGCGGCCGAGCAGTACTTC. Translating gives CASSLQLAGAAEQYF.

The chain carries TRBV4-3 and TRBJ2-5, with D tentatively TRBD2 (6 bases). CDR3 length: 13 amino acids. Germline V gene data show CDR1 as LGHNA and CDR2 as YSLEER. Trimming stripped 6 bases from V and 2 bases from J, with 10 bases between. The CDR3 reads CASSIAVQETQYF. In DNA form, the CDR3 reads TGCGCCAGCAGTATAGCGGTGCAAGAGACCCAGTACTTC.

This chain uses TRBV20-1 with TRBJ1-5; D remains unclear. CDR1 DFQATT and CDR2 SNEGSKA come from the germline V gene (reference sequence). V lost 7 bases to trimming and J lost 5 bases, with 9 bases between them. CDR3 length: 11 amino acids. DNA of the CDR3: TGCAGTGTGGGCGGGGATCAGCCCCAGCATTTT. Translating gives CSVGGDQPQHF.

V is TRBV4-1 and J is TRBJ1-6, with 11 bases that match TRBD1. The V gene end was trimmed by 4 bases and the J gene end by 10 bases; junction bases not matched to a gene: 3. Germline V lookup: CDR1 MGHRA, CDR2 YSYEKL. This CDR3 contains 14 residues. CDR3 sequence (DNA): TGCGCCAGCAGCCGGGGACAGGGGGAATCACCCCTCCACTTT. Translated: CASSRGQGESPLHF.

This clone appeared a few times. The chain links TRBV4-3 to TRBJ2-6; 9 bases map to TRBD1. V was clipped by 1 base and J by 2 bases; unmatched bases: 9. Germline CDR1 reads LGHNA; CDR2 reads YSLEER. This CDR3 region has 19 residues. The CDR3 sequence: CASSQGADRGGTGANVLTF. The CDR3 DNA reads TGCGCCAGCAGCCAAGGGGCGGACAGGGGAGGTACTGGGGCCAACGTCCTGACTTTC.

This clone has more than one count but fewer than ten. The rearrangement links TRBV9 to TRBJ2-3; D may be TRBD2 (5 bases). The CDR3 runs 14 residues. The V end was cut by 2 bases, the J end by 1 base, with 8 bases between. Germline CDR1 and CDR2: SGDLS and YYNGEE. CDR3 in DNA: TGTGCCAGCAGCGTGGACGGGGGCACAGATACGCAGTATTTT. This sequence encodes CASSVDGGTDTQYF.

This clone was found a few times. The chain couples TRBV5-1 to TRBJ1-2, with 12 bases lining up with TRBD1. Germline V lookup: CDR1 SGHRS, CDR2 YFSETQ. The CDR3 has 20 residues. V lost 4 bases to trimming and J lost 3 bases; unmatched junction nucleotides: 19. CDR3 DNA: TGCGCCAGCAGCCCCTCTTGGGACCGGGACAGGGGGCTTCTCGACTATGGCTACACCTTC. It is translated as CASSPSWDRDRGLLDYGYTF.

This clone was counted a few times. J is TRBJ1-1 and V is TRBV11-1, with D maybe TRBD1 (5 bases). The germline V gene encodes CDR1 SGHAT and CDR2 FQDESV (reference sequence). V lost 5 bases to trimming and J lost 8 bases, with 18 bases between them. CDR3 length: 14 amino acids. In nucleotides, the CDR3 is TGTGCCAGCAGCCCCCGGGTGGGGGGTGCCGAAGCTTTCTTT. This translates into CASSPRVGGAEAFF.

The gene calls are TRBV7-9 and TRBJ1-5; 9 bases line up with TRBD1. The V gene end was trimmed by 5 bases and the J gene end by 9 bases; junction bases not matched to a gene: 8. Germline-derived CDR1 and CDR2 are SEHNR and FQNEAQ (reference sequence). CDR3 length: 14 amino acids. The CDR3 here is CASSPGQGSWPQHF. For the CDR3, the DNA is TGTGCCAGCAGCCCGGGACAGGGCTCCTGGCCCCAGCATTTT.

This clone has more than one count but fewer than ten. The chain recombines TRBV5-4 with TRBJ2-4, with a weak D call TRBD2 (6 bases). Germline CDR1 SGHNT, CDR2 YYREEE (reference sequence). Trimming removed 4 bases at V and 5 bases at J, with 13 bases between. This CDR3 is 14 amino acids long. CDR3 bases: TGTGCCAGCAGCAGGGCCGGGACTCAAAACATTCAGTACTTC. Amino acid sequence: CASSRAGTQNIQYF.

For the CDR3, the DNA is TGTGCCAGCAGCTTAGCCCGACAGGCCTACGAGCAGTACTTC. Encoded protein: CASSLARQAYEQYF. This rearrangement joins TRBV7-3 to TRBJ2-7; tentative D call: TRBD1 (6 bases). The germline CDR1 and CDR2 sequences are SGHTA and FQGTGA. Trimming removed 2 bases from V and 2 bases from J, with 10 bases in between. This CDR3 has 14 amino acids.

This clone has only a few counts. This sequence joins TRBV28 and TRBJ2-7, with D possibly matching TRBD1 (6 bases). The germline V gene has CDR1 MDHEN and CDR2 SYDVKM. Trimming removed 6 bases from V and 3 bases from J, with 15 bases in between. This CDR3 region has 14 residues. This CDR3 is CASRPQGQYYEQYF. In DNA form, the CDR3 reads TGTGCCAGCAGACCCCAAGGACAGTACTACGAGCAGTACTTC.

The rearrangement uses TRBV7-9 and TRBJ2-7; TRBD2 matches 7 bases. The J segment lost 6 bases and the V segment lost 2 bases, leaving 1 base of the junction unmatched. Germline loops: CDR1 SEHNR, CDR2 FQNEAQ (reference sequence). The length of the CDR3 is 12 residues. CDR3 amino acids: CASSLSGAEQYF. The CDR3 nucleotides are TGTGCCAGCAGCTTAAGCGGGGCCGAGCAGTACTTC.

Only a few counts were recorded for this clone. CDR3 DNA: TGTGCCAGTAGTATCTATTTTCCCGCTGAAGCTTTCTTT. It codes for CASSIYFPAEAFF. The chain recombines TRBV19 with TRBJ1-1; D is undetermined. The CDR3 extends over 13 amino acids. Trimming cost V 3 bases and J 6 bases, with 11 bases left between them. Germline CDR1 is LNHDA and CDR2 is SQIVND (reference sequence).

This clone was recorded a few times. This sequence joins TRBV6-6 and TRBJ2-7, with 8 bases identical to TRBD2. Germline assignment: CDR1 MNHNY and CDR2 SVGAGI (reference sequence). The CDR3 is 15 amino acids. The V and J ends lost 7 bases and 3 bases, in that order; junction bases with no gene match: 11. This chain's CDR3 is CASTDKSGSLYEQYF. The CDR3 coding sequence is TGTGCCAGCACCGACAAGAGCGGGAGCCTCTACGAGCAGTACTTC.

This clone was found a few times. The genes are TRBV5-1 and TRBJ1-5; no clear D. This CDR3 is 14 amino acids long. Trimming removed 7 bases at V and 5 bases at J, with 16 bases between. The germline gives CDR1 SGHRS, CDR2 YFSETQ. CDR3: CASPGKLCDQPQHF. As DNA, the CDR3 is TGCGCCAGCCCCGGGAAGCTATGTGATCAGCCCCAGCATTTT.

This clone occurred a few times. V and J are TRBV6-5 and TRBJ1-1, with D possibly TRBD1 on 5 matching bases. Germline V CDR1 and CDR2: MNHEY, SVGAGI. The CDR3 spans 15 residues. With 0 bases removed from V and 5 bases from J, the gap between germline ends came to 13 bases. The CDR3 protein is CASSYSGRFVTEAFF. CDR3 DNA: TGTGCCAGCAGTTACTCGGGGCGGTTCGTAACTGAAGCTTTCTTT.

For the CDR3, the DNA is TGTGCCAGCAGCCAATCACCTGCTGAACACTACGAGCAGTACTTC. Protein product: CASSQSPAEHYEQYF. J is TRBJ2-7 and V is TRBV7-2; no clear D. Germline CDR1 and CDR2: SGHTA and FQGNSA. V was trimmed by 5 bases and J by 3 bases, leaving 17 bases between them. The CDR3 totals 15 residues.

There are a few counts of this clone. The gene calls are TRBV10-1 and TRBJ2-7; D gene uncertain. The CDR3 has 13 amino acids. The germline gives CDR1 WNHNN, CDR2 SYGVQD (reference sequence). V was cut by 3 bases and J by 1 base, with 7 bases left in between. The CDR3 here is CASSEGGSYEQYF. CDR3 nucleotides: TGCGCCAGCAGTGAAGGCGGATCCTACGAGCAGTACTTC.

The table lists this clone with a few counts. The chain uses TRBV30 and TRBJ1-4; possible D gene TRBD1, 5 bases. Looked up from germline, CDR1 is GTSNPN and CDR2 is SVGIG (reference sequence). The CDR3 is 13 residues long. The V end was cut by 3 bases, the J end by 10 bases, with 15 bases between. The CDR3 protein is CAWRLQESGKLFF. In DNA form, the CDR3 reads TGTGCCTGGAGATTACAGGAAAGTGGAAAACTGTTTTTT.

V gene TRBV6-5 combines with J gene TRBJ1-1; perhaps TRBD1 as D (5 bases). This CDR3 has 15 residues. The V gene's germline CDR1 is MNHEY and CDR2 SVGAGI. Trimming removed 8 bases from V and 3 bases from J, with 19 bases in between. The DNA for the CDR3 is TGTGCCAGCCAAAGGGCCAGGGTTAAATACACTGAAGCTTTCTTT. It translates to CASQRARVKYTEAFF.

The J gene is TRBJ2-3, the V gene TRBV19; D remains ambiguous. CDR1 is LNHDA, CDR2 SQIVND, per germline (reference sequence). V lost 4 bases, J lost 7 bases, and 12 bases lay in between. The CDR3 covers 13 residues. The CDR3 protein is CASSSAERNTQYF. The CDR3 nucleotides are TGTGCCAGTAGTAGTGCGGAGAGAAATACGCAGTATTTT.

This chain joins TRBV9 and TRBJ2-7; 9 nucleotides align to TRBD1. Germline V lookup: CDR1 SGDLS, CDR2 YYNGEE. Germline trimming cut 4 bases from V and 5 bases from J; bases unmatched to any gene: 7. This CDR3 comprises 14 residues. CDR3 region: CASSSGQGSHEQYF. The CDR3 coding sequence is TGTGCCAGCAGCTCGGGACAGGGTTCCCACGAGCAGTACTTC.

CDR3 protein: CSVGSGPFTDTQYF. The CDR3 bases are TGCAGCGTCGGGTCAGGGCCCTTCACAGATACGCAGTATTTT. The chain employs TRBV29-1 and TRBJ2-3; maybe TRBD1 (5 bases). The germline CDR1 and CDR2 sequences are SQVTM and ANQGSEA. Between the trimmed V and J ends, which lost 6 bases and 2 bases, there was a span of 15 bases. There are 14 residues in the CDR3.

This clone was detected only a few times. The chain employs TRBV27 and TRBJ1-2; TRBD1 might be the D (5 bases). CDR3 length: 14 residues. Trimming left V 2 bases short and J 5 bases short, with 12 bases between. The V gene's germline CDR1 is MNHEY and CDR2 SMNVEV (reference sequence). This CDR3 is CASSLRGLGYGYTF. Here the CDR3 DNA reads TGTGCCAGCAGTTTAAGGGGCTTAGGGTATGGCTACACCTTC.

This clone appeared a few times. This chain uses TRBV10-3 with TRBJ2-7; 14 bases line up with TRBD2. Germline V gene sequence: CDR1 ENHRY, CDR2 SYGVKD. The V segment lost 2 bases and the J segment 5 bases; nucleotides outside the gene matches: 2. The CDR3 consists of 15 residues. Written as DNA, the CDR3 is TGTGCCATCAGTGAGACGGGACTAGCGGGAGACGAGCAGTACTTC. Its protein is CAISETGLAGDEQYF.

The chain recombines TRBV19 with TRBJ2-1; TRBD2 matches 7 bases. Germline CDR1 is LNHDA and CDR2 is SQIVND (reference sequence). Trimming took 5 bases from V and 4 from J; bases not matched to a gene: 11. This CDR3 spans 16 amino acids. The CDR3 reads CASSGPSGLLYNEQFF. CDR3 DNA sequence: TGTGCCAGTAGTGGGCCTAGCGGACTACTTTACAATGAGCAGTTCTTC. Full variable domain (rest looked up from reference TRBV19 and TRBJ2-1): DGGITQSPKYLFRKEGQNVTLSCEQNLNHDAMYWYRQDPGQGLRLIYYSQIVNDFQKGDIAEGYSVSREKKESFPLTVTSAQKNPTAFYLCASSGPSGLLYNEQFFGPGTRLTVL.

This clone was observed a few times. The chain recombines TRBV28 with TRBJ2-7; TRBD2 might be the D (5 bases). Germline V gene lookup returns CDR1 MDHEN and CDR2 SYDVKM. CDR3 length equals 15 residues. V was cut by 4 bases and J by 1 base, with 14 bases left in between. The chain's CDR3 is CASSSFWAGSYEQYF. In DNA form, the CDR3 reads TGTGCCAGCAGTTCCTTCTGGGCGGGTTCCTACGAGCAGTACTTC.

This clone occurred a few times. Its ends do not fully match the called genes, so a read error is possible. The CDR3 sequence: CASSLTGYNEQFF. The CDR3 region has the DNA TGTGCTAGCAGTCTGACAGGGTACAATGAGCAGTTCTTC. The chain has TRBV7-7 and TRBJ2-1; 7 nucleotides agree with TRBD1. Germline V gene sequence: CDR1 SSHAT, CDR2 FNYEAQ (reference sequence). This CDR3 contains 13 residues.